This TCR beta chain was profiled in a study of T-cell memory formation after mild COVID-19. Study-level information: Among the donors, TCR clusters were largely specific to each donor. Study conclusions and caveats: Contracting CD4+ clones lay largely in CM and EM, with CD8+ ones residing in EMRA. Cross-reactive memory appears to have joined, as suggested by some responding clones showing up in pre-infection memory.

The table lists this clonotype with a few counts. Its antigen is as yet unknown. Trimming removed 3 bases from V and 1 base from J; junction bases left unmatched: 5. CDR3 length equals 15 residues. Constant-segment-primed 5'RACE gave TCR alpha and TCR beta cDNA libraries with sample barcodes and UMIs. TCRdb re-called the 5' RACE reads through MiXCR, storing one row per CDR3 protein. This sample has roughly 200,000 distinct CDR3 sequences, with 16% found just once. Material for sequencing was PBMCs or a T cell subset sorted from them (not recorded which). This receptor was identified in an adult woman who had mild COVID-19 (a few samples of this study predate the infection). Cell type and time point are not known. This chain connects TRBV12-3 or TRBV12-4 to TRBJ2-7, with TRBD1 matching 8 bases. This chain's CDR3 is CASSLGDRTSYEQYF. CDR3 nucleotide sequence: TGTGCCAGCAGTTTGGGGGACAGGACGTCCTACGAGCAGTACTTC.